This entry lists 21 T cell receptor beta chains sequenced from one sample in a study of response to subunit inactivated influenza vaccine. TCRdb re-called the RT-PCR reads with MiXCR, one entry per CDR3 protein. The sample carries around 470,000 distinct CDR3 sequences, 6% to 9% recorded once. Sequencing was performed on PBMCs from blood, taken about 23 months after vaccination. These TCRs come from a man aged 50-75 years who received an inactivated influenza vaccine.

This clonotype was counted at least ten times. The chain uses TRBV20-1 and TRBJ1-5, with D hard to call. V gave up 3 bases and J gave up 0 bases, with 3 bases separating them. Germline assignment: CDR1 DFQATT and CDR2 SNEGSKA (reference sequence). This CDR3 is built from 12 residues. The DNA of the CDR3 is TGCAGTGCTAGGTCTAGCAATCAGCCCCAGCATTTT. It encodes CSARSSNQPQHF.

Only a few counts were recorded for this clonotype. V is TRBV19 and J is TRBJ2-1, with D maybe TRBD1 (6 bases). The CDR3 is 13 residues long. V was trimmed by 2 bases and J by 6 bases, leaving 8 bases between them. Germline V CDR1 and CDR2: LNHDA, SQIVND (reference sequence). This CDR3 reads CASSIIGGNEQFF. For the CDR3, the DNA is TGTGCCAGTAGTATAATAGGGGGCAATGAGCAGTTCTTC.

There are many counts of this clonotype. The chain carries TRBV7-3 and TRBJ2-2; the match to TRBD2 covers 12 bases. The CDR3 has 15 residues. V shed 5 bases and J 5 bases; nucleotides not matched to a gene: 3. Germline values: CDR1 SGHTA, CDR2 FQGTGA. The CDR3 sequence: CASSVLAGGTGELFF. The CDR3 nucleotides read TGTGCCAGCAGCGTACTAGCGGGAGGAACCGGGGAGCTGTTTTTT.

This chain connects TRBV7-9 to TRBJ1-4, with 7 bases fitting TRBD1. The ends lost 1 base at V and 5 bases at J; junction bases unmatched: 4. The CDR3 runs 15 residues. Germline V gene sequence: CDR1 SEHNR, CDR2 FQNEAQ (reference sequence). The CDR3 here is CASSLGDRKNEKLFF. The CDR3 nucleotides read TGTGCCAGCAGCTTAGGGGACAGAAAAAATGAAAAACTGTTTTTT.

This clonotype was observed a handful of times. The CDR3 DNA sequence: TGCAGTGCTAAGCGGGGGGGCATTCATGAGCAGTTCTTC. This encodes CSAKRGGIHEQFF. The V gene is TRBV20-1, the J gene TRBJ2-1; TRBD2 matches 10 bases. The CDR3 runs 13 residues. Germline V CDR1 and CDR2: DFQATT, SNEGSKA (reference sequence). J was trimmed by 8 bases and V by 4 bases; bases with no gene match: 5.

The sample holds a few counts of this clonotype. This chain connects TRBV20-1 to TRBJ1-5; 7 nucleotides line up with TRBD1. V gave up 6 bases and J gave up 9 bases; unmatched junction bases: 8. Germline CDR1 DFQATT, CDR2 SNEGSKA (reference sequence). The CDR3 consists of 12 residues. The CDR3 is CSARTGSSPQHF. The CDR3 DNA follows: TGCAGTGCAAGGACAGGATCATCGCCCCAGCATTTT.

This clonotype was counted a few times. This chain links TRBV5-1 with TRBJ2-2, with D possibly matching TRBD1 (5 bases). The CDR3 spans 16 residues. Germline CDR1 SGHRS, CDR2 YFSETQ. Between the trimmed V and J ends, which lost 0 bases and 1 base, there was a span of 10 bases. The CDR3 spells CASSLAGYGNTGELFF. The CDR3 DNA reads as TGCGCCAGCAGCTTGGCAGGGTATGGGAACACCGGGGAGCTGTTTTTT.

This chain uses TRBV7-9 with TRBJ2-3, with TRBD1 matching over 8 bases. CDR3 length: 15 amino acids. V lost 5 bases to trimming and J lost 4 bases; unmatched junction nucleotides: 8. Germline V gives CDR1 SEHNR, CDR2 FQNEAQ (reference sequence). The CDR3 DNA reads as TGTGCCAGCAGCCAGACAGGGGCATTTGCAGATACGCAGTATTTT. The encoded protein is CASSQTGAFADTQYF.

V usage is TRBV11-2 and J usage is TRBJ2-5, with D possibly being TRBD2 (6 bases). Trimming pared 6 bases from V and 5 bases from J, leaving 16 bases between. This CDR3 comprises 14 residues. CDR1 and CDR2 (germline): SGHAT, FQNNGV. The CDR3 sequence is CASSQPREIETQYF. The CDR3, as DNA: TGTGCCAGCAGTCAACCACGGGAGATCGAGACCCAGTACTTC.

The chain uses TRBV27 and TRBJ1-1; no definite D call. Per the germline V gene, CDR1 is MNHEY and CDR2 is SMNVEV (reference sequence). The CDR3 has 16 residues. V lost 3 bases and J lost 3, with 17 bases in between. The CDR3 loop is CASSFPNVDLYTEAFF. The DNA of the CDR3 is TGTGCCAGCAGTTTTCCCAATGTCGATTTATACACTGAAGCTTTCTTT.

This clonotype appeared many times. The gene calls are TRBV20-1 and TRBJ1-5, with 10 positions matching TRBD1. Trimming cost V 4 bases and J 3 bases; bases outside gene matches: 6. The CDR3 has 15 residues. Germline V gene data show CDR1 as DFQATT and CDR2 as SNEGSKA (reference sequence). The DNA for the CDR3 is TGCAGTGCTAACGGACAGGGGGGTACCAATCAGCCCCAGCATTTT. Encoded protein: CSANGQGGTNQPQHF.

This clonotype showed up just a few times. The chain couples TRBV12-3 or TRBV12-4 to TRBJ1-5; D ambiguous. The CDR3 covers 14 residues. The V end lost 3 bases, the J end lost 0 bases, and 6 bases lay between the germline ends. In DNA form, the CDR3 reads TGTGCCAGCAGTTTGAAGACTAGCAATCAGCCCCAGCATTTT. Its protein product is CASSLKTSNQPQHF.

Only a few counts were recorded for this clonotype. V and J are TRBV7-9 and TRBJ1-2; perhaps TRBD1 as D (5 bases). Trimming removed 1 base from V and 8 bases from J, with 8 bases in between. The germline CDR1 and CDR2 sequences are SEHNR and FQNEAQ (reference sequence). The CDR3 is 12 residues long. CDR3 region: CASSLDQGGYTF. In nucleotides, the CDR3 is TGTGCCAGCAGCTTAGATCAGGGCGGCTACACCTTC.

This clonotype occurred many times. The junction departs from germline at one end; a sequencing error may be responsible. This chain uses TRBV4-3 with TRBJ2-2, with 8 bases aligning to TRBD1. Germline CDR1 and CDR2: LGHNA and YSLEER. The CDR3 consists of 15 residues. Here the CDR3 reads CASRQTGAWTGELFF. For the CDR3, the DNA is TGCGCCAGCCGCCAGACAGGGGCTTGGACCGGGGAGCTGTTTTTT.

This rearrangement joins TRBV9 to TRBJ2-5; perhaps TRBD2 as D (6 bases). This CDR3 is 14 amino acids long. Per germline, CDR1 SGDLS and CDR2 YYNGEE. The germline V and J ends were trimmed by 3 bases and 5 bases, with 14 bases remaining between them. CDR3 loop: CASSALALGETQYF. CDR3 in DNA: TGTGCCAGCAGCGCCCTAGCGTTGGGGGAGACCCAGTACTTC. Filled out from reference TRBV9 and TRBJ2-5, the complete variable domain reads DSGVTQTPKHLITATGQRVTLRCSPRSGDLSVYWYQQSLDQGLQFLIQYYNGEERAKGNILERFSAQQFPDLHSELNLSSLELGDSALYFCASSALALGETQYFGPGTRLLVL.

The sample holds a few counts of this clonotype. The V gene is TRBV19, the J gene TRBJ2-6; D assignment may be TRBD1 or TRBD2 (5 bases each). V dropped 5 bases and J dropped 2 bases, with 16 bases sitting between them. CDR3 size: 17 residues. The germline gives CDR1 LNHDA, CDR2 SQIVND (reference sequence). CDR3 sequence (DNA): TGTGCCAGTAGTGCTAGCCTCAGGGAAACTGGGGCCAACGTCCTGACTTTC. Its protein is CASSASLRETGANVLTF.

V is TRBV4-3 and J is TRBJ1-2; 9 nucleotides match TRBD1. The CDR3 loop spans 18 amino acids. Germline V CDR1 and CDR2: LGHNA, YSLEER. Germline trimming cut 0 bases from V and 0 bases from J; bases unmatched to any gene: 8. The CDR3 spells CASSQDWRTGVANYGYTF. CDR3 DNA sequence: TGCGCCAGCAGCCAAGATTGGCGGACAGGGGTTGCTAACTATGGCTACACCTTC.

The sample holds many counts of this clonotype. This rearrangement joins TRBV12-3 or TRBV12-4 to TRBJ1-2; 7 bases line up with TRBD1. This CDR3 has 13 residues. Trimming removed 6 bases from V and 7 bases from J; junction bases left unmatched: 8. The CDR3 loop reads CASSPTGFGGYTF. CDR3 nucleotide sequence: TGTGCCAGCAGCCCGACAGGGTTCGGTGGCTACACCTTC.

This clonotype was observed many times. This chain joins TRBV20-1 and TRBJ2-1; D is possibly TRBD2 (5 bases). There are 12 residues in the CDR3. V was pared by 8 bases and J by 0 bases, with 8 bases between. Germline CDR1 DFQATT, CDR2 SNEGSKA (reference sequence). CDR3 nucleotides: TGCAGTAGCGGTCGCTCCTACAATGAGCAGTTCTTC. The encoded protein is CSSGRSYNEQFF.

The genes are TRBV9 and TRBJ2-2, with D unresolved. There are 16 residues in the CDR3. Trimming shortened V by 0 bases and J by 2 bases, and 11 bases separated the two germline ends. Looked up from germline, CDR1 is SGDLS and CDR2 is YYNGEE. The CDR3 nucleotides are TGTGCCAGCAGCGTAGGCTCATTGGCAAACACCGGGGAGCTGTTTTTT. It translates to CASSVGSLANTGELFF.

The chain uses TRBV12-3 or TRBV12-4 and TRBJ1-5; tentative D call: TRBD1 (5 bases). The CDR3 runs 15 residues. Trimming removed 3 bases at V and 1 base at J, with 10 bases between. CDR3 sequence (DNA): TGTGCCAGCAGTTTCGCAGGGATCAGCAATCAGCCCCAGCATTTT. Its translation: CASSFAGISNQPQHF.